This entry describes one TCR beta chain. In the authors' workflow: Amplification from reference gene primers served as the basis for estimated nucleated cell counts. Repertoires were generated with immunoSEQ multiplex PCR, while TCRdb's copy carries only in-frame clones and drops some. That table is the source of V, J and clone size, and D and trimming were worked out from the DNA. The table shows over 200,000 clones, with roughly nine tenths occurring only once. The source of the sample is a study of blood T cell repertoires in COVID-19. Study background: COVID-19 samples, acute and convalescent, were from the United States, Italy and Spain. PBMCs, B-cell-depleted T cells, or T cells were the source of the cDNA or gDNA that made up the material.

J lost 4 bases, V lost 3 bases, and 2 bases had no gene match. Germline V gene data show CDR1 as SEHNR and CDR2 as FQNEAQ (reference sequence). The CDR3 runs to 14 residues. The sample comprised peripheral blood. The clonotype comes from a man in his fifties or sixties who had recovered from COVID-19. V is TRBV7-9 and J is TRBJ1-1, with 10 bases lining up with TRBD1. In DNA form, the CDR3 reads TGTGCCAGCAGCTTCCGGACAGGGGGCACTGAAGCTTTCTTT. Protein: CASSFRTGGTEAFF.